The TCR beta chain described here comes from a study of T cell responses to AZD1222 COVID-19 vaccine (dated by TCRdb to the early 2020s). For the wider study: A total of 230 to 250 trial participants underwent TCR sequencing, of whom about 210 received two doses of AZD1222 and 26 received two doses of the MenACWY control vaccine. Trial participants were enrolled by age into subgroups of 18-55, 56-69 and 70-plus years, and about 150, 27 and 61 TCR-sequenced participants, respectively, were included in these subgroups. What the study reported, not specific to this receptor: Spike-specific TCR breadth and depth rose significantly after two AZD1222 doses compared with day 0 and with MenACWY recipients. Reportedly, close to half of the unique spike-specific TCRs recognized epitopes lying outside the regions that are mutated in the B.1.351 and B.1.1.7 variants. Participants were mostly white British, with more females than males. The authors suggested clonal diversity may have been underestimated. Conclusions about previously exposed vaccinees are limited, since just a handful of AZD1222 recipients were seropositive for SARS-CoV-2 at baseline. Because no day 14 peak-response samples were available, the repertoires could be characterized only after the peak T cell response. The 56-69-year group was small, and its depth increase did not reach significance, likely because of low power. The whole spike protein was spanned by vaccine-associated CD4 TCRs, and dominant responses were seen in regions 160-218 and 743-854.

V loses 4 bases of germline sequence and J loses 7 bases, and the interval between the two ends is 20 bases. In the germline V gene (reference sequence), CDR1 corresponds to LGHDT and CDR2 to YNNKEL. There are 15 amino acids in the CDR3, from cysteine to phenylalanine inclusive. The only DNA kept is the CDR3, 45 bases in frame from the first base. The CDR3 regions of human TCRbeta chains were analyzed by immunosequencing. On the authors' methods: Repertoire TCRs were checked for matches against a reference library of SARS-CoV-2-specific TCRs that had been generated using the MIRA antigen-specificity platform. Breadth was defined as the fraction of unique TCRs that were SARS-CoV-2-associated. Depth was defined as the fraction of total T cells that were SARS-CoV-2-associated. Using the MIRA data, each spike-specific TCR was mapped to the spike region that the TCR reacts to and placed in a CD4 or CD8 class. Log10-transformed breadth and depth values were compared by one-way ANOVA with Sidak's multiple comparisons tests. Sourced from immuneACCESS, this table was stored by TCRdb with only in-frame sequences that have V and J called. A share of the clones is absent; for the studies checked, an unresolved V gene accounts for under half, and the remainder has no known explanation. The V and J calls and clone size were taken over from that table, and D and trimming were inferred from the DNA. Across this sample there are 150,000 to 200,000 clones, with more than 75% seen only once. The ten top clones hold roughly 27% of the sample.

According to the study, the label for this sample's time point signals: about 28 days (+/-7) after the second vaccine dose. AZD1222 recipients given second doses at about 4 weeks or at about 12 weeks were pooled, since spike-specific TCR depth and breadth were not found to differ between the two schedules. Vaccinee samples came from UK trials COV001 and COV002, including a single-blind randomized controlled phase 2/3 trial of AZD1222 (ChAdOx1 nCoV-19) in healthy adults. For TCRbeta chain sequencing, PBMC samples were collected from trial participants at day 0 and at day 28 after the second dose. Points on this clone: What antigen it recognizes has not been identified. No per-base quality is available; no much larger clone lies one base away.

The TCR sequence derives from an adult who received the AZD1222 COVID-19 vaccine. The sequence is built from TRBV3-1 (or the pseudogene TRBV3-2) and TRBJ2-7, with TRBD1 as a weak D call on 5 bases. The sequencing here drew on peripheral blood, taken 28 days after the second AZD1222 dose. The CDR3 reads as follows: CASSPRGSSAGEQYF. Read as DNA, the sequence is TGTGCCAGCAGCCCTAGGGGCAGCTCAGCTGGGGAGCAGTACTTC.